Below, one TCR beta chain is given with its context. The target antigen is unknown. The sample is drawn from a study of response to subunit inactivated influenza vaccine. TCRdb re-called the RT-PCR reads through MiXCR, storing one row per CDR3 protein. The top ten hold around 9.6% of the sample, which has more than 450,000 distinct CDR3 sequences, around 11% seen once. Study findings and constraints: Authors suggested seasonal influenza vaccinations each recruit few new T cells.

The CDR3 contains 14 residues. CDR1 and CDR2 from the germline V gene are DFQATT and SNEGSKA (reference sequence). V was pared by 3 bases and J by 0 bases, with 9 bases between. This sequence originates from a man between 45 and 60 years old who received an inactivated influenza vaccine. This chain links TRBV20-1 with TRBJ1-3; D is ambiguous. The material was PBMCs from blood, obtained on the day of vaccination. The CDR3 region has the DNA TGCAGTGCTAGCAGCCCGAACTCTGGAAACACCATATATTTT. Protein sequence: CSASSPNSGNTIYF.